Included here is one T cell receptor beta chain sequence, with context. The antigen remains unidentified. This entry belongs to a study of shared clonotypes between healthy human individuals. Study-wide context: Researchers assigned three CD4 naive, three CD4 memory, two CD8 naive and one CD8 memory plate to each donor. General study findings and limits: An effect of sequencing depth on clonotype sharing among donors was expected. Shared clonotypes: roughly 4.7% naive CD4, around 3.5% naive CD8, over 2% memory CD4, roughly 0.4% memory CD8.

Approximately 30,000 T cell genomes (approximately 180 ng DNA) went into each sorted-subset replicate. TCRdb's table, derived via immunoSEQ multiplex PCR, lists solely in-frame clones and lacks some. The sample consists of about 1.1 million clones, approximately 78% of them appearing once. Sequenced sample: memory CD4+ T cells from PBMCs. Subset here: CD45RA-negative fraction. This TCR was recovered from a man younger than 30 in good health. Some clones in this sample may be carry-over from other donors' samples.

The CDR3 reads CASNQLELLYGYTF. CDR3 DNA sequence: TGTGCCAGCAACCAATTAGAACTTCTCTATGGCTACACCTTC. The V gene is TRBV28, the J gene TRBJ1-2; D unresolved. This CDR3 region has 14 residues. The V end was cut by 7 bases, the J end by 4 bases, with 16 bases between. CDR1 and CDR2 from the germline V gene are MDHEN and SYDVKM.